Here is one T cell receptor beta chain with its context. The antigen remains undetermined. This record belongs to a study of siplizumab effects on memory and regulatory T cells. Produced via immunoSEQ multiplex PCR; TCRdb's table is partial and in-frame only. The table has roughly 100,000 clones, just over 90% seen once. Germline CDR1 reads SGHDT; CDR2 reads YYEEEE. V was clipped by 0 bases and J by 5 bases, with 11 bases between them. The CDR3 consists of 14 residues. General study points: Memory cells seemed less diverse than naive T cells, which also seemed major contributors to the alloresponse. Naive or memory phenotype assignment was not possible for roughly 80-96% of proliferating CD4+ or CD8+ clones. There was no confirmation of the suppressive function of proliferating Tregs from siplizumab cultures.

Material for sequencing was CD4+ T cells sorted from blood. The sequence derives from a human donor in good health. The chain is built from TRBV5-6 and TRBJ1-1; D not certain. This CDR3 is CASSLGPGRTEAFF. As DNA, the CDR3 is TGTGCCAGCAGCTTGGGGCCGGGTAGGACTGAAGCTTTCTTT. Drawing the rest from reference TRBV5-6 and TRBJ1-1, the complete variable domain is DAGVTQSPTHLIKTRGQQVTLRCSPKSGHDTVSWYQQALGQGPQFIFQYYEEEERQRGNFPDRFSGHQFPNYSSELNVNALLLGDSALYLCASSLGPGRTEAFFGQGTRLTVV.